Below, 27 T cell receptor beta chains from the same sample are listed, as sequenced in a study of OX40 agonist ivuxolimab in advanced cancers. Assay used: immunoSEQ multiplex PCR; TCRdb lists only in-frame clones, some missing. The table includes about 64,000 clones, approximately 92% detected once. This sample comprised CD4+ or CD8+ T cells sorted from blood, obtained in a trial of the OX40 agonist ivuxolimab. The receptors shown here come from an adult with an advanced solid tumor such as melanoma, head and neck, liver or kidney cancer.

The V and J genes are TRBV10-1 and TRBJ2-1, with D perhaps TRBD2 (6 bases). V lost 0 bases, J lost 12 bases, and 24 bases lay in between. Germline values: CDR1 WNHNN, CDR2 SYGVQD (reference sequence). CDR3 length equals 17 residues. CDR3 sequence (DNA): TGCGCCAGCAGTGAGTCGGGACGGGGGAATTACAATGAAGGGCAGTTCTTC. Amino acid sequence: CASSESGRGNYNEGQFF.

CDR3 region: CASSLPSGELFF. The DNA of the CDR3 is TGTGCCAGCAGCCTCCCATCCGGGGAGCTGTTTTTT. V usage is TRBV6-5 and J usage is TRBJ2-2, with D unresolved. CDR3 length: 12 residues. Germline loops: CDR1 MNHEY, CDR2 SVGAGI. Trimming took off 6 bases at V and 6 bases at J, with 8 bases between the two ends.

In DNA, the CDR3 is TGTGCCAGCAGCGCTGCTGGGCCCTACGAGCAGTACTTC. Amino acids: CASSAAGPYEQYF. The rearrangement joins TRBV5-4 to TRBJ2-7, with D uncertain. CDR1 is SGHNT, CDR2 YYREEE, per germline (reference sequence). V was cut by 4 bases and J by 2 bases, with 10 bases left in between. The CDR3 loop spans 13 amino acids. Full variable domain (remainder filled in from reference TRBV5-4 and TRBJ2-7): ETGVTQSPTHLIKTRGQQVTLRCSSQSGHNTVSWYQQALGQGPQFIFQYYREEENGRGNFPPRFSGLQFPNYSSELNVNALELDDSALYLCASSAAGPYEQYFGPGTRLTVT.

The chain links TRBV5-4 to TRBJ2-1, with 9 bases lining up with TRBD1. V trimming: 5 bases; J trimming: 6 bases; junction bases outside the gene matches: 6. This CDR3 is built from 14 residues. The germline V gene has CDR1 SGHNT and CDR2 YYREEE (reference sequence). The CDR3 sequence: CASSSGTGTNEQFF. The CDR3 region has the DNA TGTGCCAGCAGTTCCGGGACAGGGACCAATGAGCAGTTCTTC.

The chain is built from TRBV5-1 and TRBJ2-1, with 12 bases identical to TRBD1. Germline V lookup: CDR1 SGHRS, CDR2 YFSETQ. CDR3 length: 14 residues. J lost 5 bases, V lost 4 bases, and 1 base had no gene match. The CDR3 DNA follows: TGCGCCAGCAGCCGGGACAGGGGGCACAATGAGCAGTTCTTC. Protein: CASSRDRGHNEQFF.

This chain's CDR3 is CASSLAQGSYNEQFF. CDR3 DNA sequence: TGTGCCAGCAGCTTAGCACAGGGGTCCTACAATGAGCAGTTCTTC. V gene TRBV7-9 combines with J gene TRBJ2-1; 7 positions match TRBD1. J gave up 1 base and V 0 bases, and 0 bases lay outside the gene matches. The CDR3 has 15 amino acids. CDR1 is SEHNR, CDR2 FQNEAQ, per germline (reference sequence).

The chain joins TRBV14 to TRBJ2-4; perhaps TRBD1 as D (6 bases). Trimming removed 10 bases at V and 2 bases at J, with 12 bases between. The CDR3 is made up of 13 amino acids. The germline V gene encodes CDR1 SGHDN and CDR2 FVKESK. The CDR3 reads CATSDRTKNIQYF. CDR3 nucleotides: TGTGCCACCTCGGACAGAACCAAAAACATTCAGTACTTC.

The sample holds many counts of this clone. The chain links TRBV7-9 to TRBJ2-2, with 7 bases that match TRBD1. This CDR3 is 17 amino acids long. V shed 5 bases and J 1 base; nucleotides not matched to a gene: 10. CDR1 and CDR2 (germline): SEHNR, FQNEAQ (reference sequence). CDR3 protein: CASSPRLRDRNTGELFF. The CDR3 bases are TGTGCCAGCAGCCCCCGCCTCCGGGACAGGAACACCGGGGAGCTGTTTTTT.

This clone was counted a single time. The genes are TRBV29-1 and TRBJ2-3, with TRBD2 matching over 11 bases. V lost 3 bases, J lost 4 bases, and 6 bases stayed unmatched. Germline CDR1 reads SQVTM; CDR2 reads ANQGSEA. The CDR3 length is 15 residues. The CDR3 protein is CSVEGLAAAADTQYF. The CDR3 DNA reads TGCAGCGTTGAGGGACTAGCGGCCGCGGCAGATACGCAGTATTTT.

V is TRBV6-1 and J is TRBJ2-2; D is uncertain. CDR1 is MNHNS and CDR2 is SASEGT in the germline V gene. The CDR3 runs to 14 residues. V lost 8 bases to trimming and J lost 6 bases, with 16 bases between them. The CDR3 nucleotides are TGTGCCAGCGCCGAGATTCTGGTTTCCGGGGAGCTGTTTTTT. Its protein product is CASAEILVSGELFF.

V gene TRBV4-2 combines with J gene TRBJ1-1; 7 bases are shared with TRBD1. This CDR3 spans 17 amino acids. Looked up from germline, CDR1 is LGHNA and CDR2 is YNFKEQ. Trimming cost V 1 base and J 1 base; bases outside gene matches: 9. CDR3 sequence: CASSQAEAGGWNTEAFF. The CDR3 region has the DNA TGTGCCAGCAGCCAAGCGGAGGCAGGGGGATGGAACACTGAAGCTTTCTTT.

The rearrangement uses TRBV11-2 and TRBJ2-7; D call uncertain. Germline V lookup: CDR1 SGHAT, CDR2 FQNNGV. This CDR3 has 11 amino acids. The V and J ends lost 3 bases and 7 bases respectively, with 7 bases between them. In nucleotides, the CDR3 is TGTGCCAGCAGCTTCGCTGGTGAGCAGTACTTC. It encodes CASSFAGEQYF.

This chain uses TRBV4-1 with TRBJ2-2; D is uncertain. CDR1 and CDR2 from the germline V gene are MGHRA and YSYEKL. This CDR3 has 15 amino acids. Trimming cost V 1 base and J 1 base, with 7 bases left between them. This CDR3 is CASSQAPGNTGELFF. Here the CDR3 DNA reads TGCGCCAGCAGCCAAGCGCCAGGGAACACCGGGGAGCTGTTTTTT.

CDR3: CASSQVAGEQYF. Here the CDR3 DNA reads TGTGCCAGCAGCCAAGTGGCAGGGGAGCAGTACTTC. This chain joins TRBV4-2 and TRBJ2-7; a weak D match, TRBD1 (5 bases). The CDR3 extends over 12 amino acids. The ends were cut back, 1 base at V and 7 bases at J, with 8 bases in the middle. Germline values: CDR1 LGHNA, CDR2 YNFKEQ.

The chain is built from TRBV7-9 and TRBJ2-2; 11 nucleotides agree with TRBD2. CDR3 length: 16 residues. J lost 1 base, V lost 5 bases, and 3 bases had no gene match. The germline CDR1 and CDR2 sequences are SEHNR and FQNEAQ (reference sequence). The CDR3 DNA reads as TGTGCCAGCAGCCACGGGACTAGCGGGAACACCGGGGAGCTGTTTTTT. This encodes CASSHGTSGNTGELFF.

The CDR3 nucleotides read TGTGCCAGCAGTTTAGGCAATGAGCAGTTCTTC. It yields the protein CASSLGNEQFF. The gene calls are TRBV27 and TRBJ2-1; D gene uncertain. The CDR3 loop spans 11 amino acids. CDR1 and CDR2 (germline): MNHEY, SMNVEV (reference sequence). Deletions cut 2 bases from V and 6 bases from J, with 2 bases between.

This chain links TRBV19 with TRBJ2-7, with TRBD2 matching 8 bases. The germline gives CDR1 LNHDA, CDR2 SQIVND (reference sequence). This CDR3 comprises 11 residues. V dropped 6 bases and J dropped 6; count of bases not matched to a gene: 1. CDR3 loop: CASRRGGEQYF. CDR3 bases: TGTGCCAGTAGACGGGGGGGCGAGCAGTACTTC.

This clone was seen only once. DNA of the CDR3: TGCAGCGTTGTAGGGCGCCGGGACACTGAAGCTTTCTTT. It translates to CSVVGRRDTEAFF. This chain joins TRBV29-1 and TRBJ1-1; no reliable D call. Germline V gene data show CDR1 as SQVTM and CDR2 as ANQGSEA. This CDR3 region has 13 residues. Trimming pared 4 bases from V and 3 bases from J, leaving 12 bases between.

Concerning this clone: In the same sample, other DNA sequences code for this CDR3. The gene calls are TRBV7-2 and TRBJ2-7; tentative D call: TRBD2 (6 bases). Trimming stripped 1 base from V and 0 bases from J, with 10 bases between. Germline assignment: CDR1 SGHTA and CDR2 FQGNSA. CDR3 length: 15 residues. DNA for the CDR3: TGTGCCAGCAGCTTAGGGCGGGGAAGCTCCTACGAGCAGTACTTC. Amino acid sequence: CASSLGRGSSYEQYF. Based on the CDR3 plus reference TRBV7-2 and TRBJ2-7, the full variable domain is GAGVSQSPSNKVTEKGKDVELRCDPISGHTALYWYRQSLGQGLEFLIYFQGNSAPDKSGLPSDRFSAERTGGSVSTLTIQRTQQEDSAVYLCASSLGRGSSYEQYFGPGTRLTVT.

CDR3: CAWDTGEETQYF. CDR3 nucleotide sequence: TGTGCCTGGGACACAGGTGAAGAGACCCAGTACTTC. This chain uses TRBV30 with TRBJ2-5; tentative D call: TRBD1 (5 bases). V lost 5 bases and J lost 3, with 10 bases in between. Germline CDR1 is GTSNPN and CDR2 is SVGIG (reference sequence). The CDR3 is 12 residues long. Filled out from reference TRBV30 and TRBJ2-5, the complete variable domain reads SQTIHQWPATLVQPVGSPLSLECTVEGTSNPNLYWYRQAAGRGLQLLFYSVGIGQISSEVPQNLSASRPQDRQFILSSKKLLLSDSGFYLCAWDTGEETQYFGPGTRLLVL.

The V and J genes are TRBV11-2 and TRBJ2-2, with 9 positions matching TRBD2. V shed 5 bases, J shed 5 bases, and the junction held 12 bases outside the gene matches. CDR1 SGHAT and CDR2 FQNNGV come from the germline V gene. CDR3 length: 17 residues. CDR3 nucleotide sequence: TGTGCCAGCAGCCTAGGGGGACTAGCCCTTTTAACCGGGGAGCTGTTTTTT. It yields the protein CASSLGGLALLTGELFF.

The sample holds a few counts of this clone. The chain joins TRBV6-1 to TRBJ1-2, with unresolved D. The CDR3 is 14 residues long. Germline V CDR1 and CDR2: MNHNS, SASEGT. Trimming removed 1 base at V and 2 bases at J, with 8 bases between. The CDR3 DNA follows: TGTGCCAGCAGTGAAGTGGGGTCCAACTATGGCTACACCTTC. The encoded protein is CASSEVGSNYGYTF.

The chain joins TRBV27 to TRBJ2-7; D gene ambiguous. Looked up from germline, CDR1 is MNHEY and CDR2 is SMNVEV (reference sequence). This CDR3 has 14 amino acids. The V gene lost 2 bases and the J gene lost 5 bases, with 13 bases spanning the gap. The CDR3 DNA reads TGTGCCAGCAGTTTACAGGACCGACCCCACGAGCAGTACTTC. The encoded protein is CASSLQDRPHEQYF.

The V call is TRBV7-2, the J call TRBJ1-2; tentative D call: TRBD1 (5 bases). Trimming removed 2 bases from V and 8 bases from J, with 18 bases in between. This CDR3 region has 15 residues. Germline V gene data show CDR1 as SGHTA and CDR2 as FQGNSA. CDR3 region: CASSLPRGRIWGYTF. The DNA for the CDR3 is TGTGCCAGCAGCTTACCTCGGGGACGGATCTGGGGCTACACCTTC.

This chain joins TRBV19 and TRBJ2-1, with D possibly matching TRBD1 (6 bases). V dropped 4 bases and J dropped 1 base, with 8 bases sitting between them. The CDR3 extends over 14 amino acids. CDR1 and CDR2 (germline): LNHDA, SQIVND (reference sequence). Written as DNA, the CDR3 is TGTGCCAGTAGTACGCAGGGGTCCTACAATGAGCAGTTCTTC. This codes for CASSTQGSYNEQFF.

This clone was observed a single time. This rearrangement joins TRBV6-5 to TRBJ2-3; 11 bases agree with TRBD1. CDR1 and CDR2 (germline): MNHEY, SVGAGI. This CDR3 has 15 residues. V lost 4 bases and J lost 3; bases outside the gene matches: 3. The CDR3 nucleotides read TGTGCCAGCAGTTTCGGGACAGGGGGGACAGATACGCAGTATTTT. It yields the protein CASSFGTGGTDTQYF.

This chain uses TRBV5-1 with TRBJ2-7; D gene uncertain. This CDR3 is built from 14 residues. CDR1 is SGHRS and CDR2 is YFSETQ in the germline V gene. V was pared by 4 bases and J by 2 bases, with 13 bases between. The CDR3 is CASSPSRQAYEQYF. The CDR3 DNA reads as TGCGCCAGCAGCCCATCCCGACAAGCCTACGAGCAGTACTTC. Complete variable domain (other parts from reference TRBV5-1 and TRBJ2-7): KAGVTQTPRYLIKTRGQQVTLSCSPISGHRSVSWYQQTPGQGLQFLFEYFSETQRNKGNFPGRFSGRQFSNSRSEMNVSTLELGDSALYLCASSPSRQAYEQYFGPGTRLTVT.